The clone carrying this T cell receptor (beta chain) has a count of ten or more. Between the trimmed V and J ends, which lost 1 base and 0 bases, there was a span of 4 bases. This CDR3 is 15 amino acids long. CDR1 and CDR2 from the germline V gene are SGHTA and FQGNSA. These data originate in a study of molecular identifiers for immune sequencing clone quantification. TCRdb passed the PCR reads through MiXCR, listing each CDR3 protein once. The sample has 600,000 to 650,000 distinct CDR3 sequences, less than 20% seen once. The rearrangement links TRBV7-2 to TRBJ2-6; D is ambiguous. Sample: naive CD8+ T cells from blood, with Jurkat cell RNA spiked in. The subset here: FACS-sorted CD8+CD4-CCR7+CD45RA+ naive T cells. This clonotype originated in a human donor in good health. Some libraries in this study had Jurkat cell RNA spiked in. The CDR3 here is CASSLEPSGANVLTF. CDR3 DNA sequence: TGTGCCAGCAGCTTAGAGCCCTCTGGGGCCAACGTCCTGACTTTC.